The next 27 T cell receptor beta chains were all read from a single sample in a study of breast tumors, draining lymph nodes, adjacent tissues. Each CDR3 protein gets one entry after TCRdb re-called the multiplex PCR reads with MiXCR. The repertoire holds 85,000 to 130,000 distinct CDR3 sequences, with about 20% as singletons. Breast cancer patients provided tissue from their axillary draining lymph nodes. Sequenced sample: axillary lymph node tissue. These receptor sequences come from a female donor with breast cancer. Some clones in this sample may be carry-over from other donors' samples.

This clonotype was detected many times. The genes are TRBV3-1 and TRBJ2-1; no firm D call. Germline V gene lookup returns CDR1 LGHDT and CDR2 YNNKEL (reference sequence). The ends were cut back, 0 bases at V and 7 bases at J, with 7 bases in the middle. The CDR3 loop spans 13 amino acids. CDR3 nucleotides: TGTGCCAGCAGCCAAGATTTGGGGAATGAGCAGTTCTTC. This sequence encodes CASSQDLGNEQFF.

This clonotype was seen at least ten times. The chain links TRBV12-3 or TRBV12-4 to TRBJ1-3; no definite D call. The V and J ends lost 2 bases and 4 bases respectively, with 6 bases between them. CDR3 size: 13 residues. Here the CDR3 DNA reads TGTGCCAGCAGTTTAATCGAAGGAAACACCATATATTTT. This codes for CASSLIEGNTIYF.

On this clonotype: Being one base from a much bigger clone, this may be a read error. The final CDR3 position lacks the conserved phenylalanine or tryptophan, pointing to a likely read error. The V and J genes are TRBV6-1 and TRBJ1-2; TRBD1 matches 8 bases. J lost 4 bases, V lost 7 bases, and 11 bases had no gene match. Per germline, CDR1 MNHNS and CDR2 SASEGT. The CDR3 sequence is 15 residues long. The CDR3 loop is CASTDPTGELYGYTL. CDR3 nucleotide sequence: TGTGCCAGCACCGATCCGACAGGGGAGCTCTATGGCTACACCCTC.

In its sample, this clonotype was seen many times. The chain uses TRBV6-1 and TRBJ1-3; 7 bases map to TRBD1. Trimming removed 7 bases from V and 0 bases from J; junction bases left unmatched: 6. Looked up from germline, CDR1 is MNHNS and CDR2 is SASEGT. The CDR3 is made up of 15 amino acids. CDR3: CASTMGQNSGNTIYF. The CDR3 DNA is TGTGCCAGCACTATGGGACAGAACTCTGGAAACACCATATATTTT.

V gene TRBV28 combines with J gene TRBJ2-7; 9 nucleotides align to TRBD1. The junction had 10 bases not matched to a gene; V was cut back by 3 bases and J by 4 bases. The germline V gene has CDR1 MDHEN and CDR2 SYDVKM. This CDR3 is built from 16 residues. In DNA, the CDR3 is TGTGCCAGCAGTTTTAGTATGGGACAGGGAACATACGAGCAGTACTTC. Translating gives CASSFSMGQGTYEQYF.

This clonotype has more than one count but fewer than ten. The CDR3 region is CASSLVGGGRDSYNEQFF. The CDR3 bases are TGTGCCAGCAGCTTAGTAGGAGGGGGGCGGGACTCCTACAATGAGCAGTTCTTC. This chain links TRBV11-2 with TRBJ2-1, with D perhaps matching TRBD1 or TRBD2 (6 bases each). V shed 1 base and J shed 0 bases, with 16 bases lying between them. The length of the CDR3 is 18 residues. Germline V gene lookup returns CDR1 SGHAT and CDR2 FQNNGV.

Comments on this clonotype: Just one base apart from a much larger clone, this may be a read error. The chain has TRBV12-3 or TRBV12-4 and TRBJ1-3; the match to TRBD1 covers 8 bases. The CDR3 extends over 13 amino acids. The J segment lost 9 bases and the V segment lost 6 bases, leaving 7 bases of the junction unmatched. CDR3 residues: CASSRQGRSTIYF. The CDR3 DNA is TGTGCCAGCAGCCGACAGGGGAGAAGCACCATATATTTT.

This clonotype came up many times. The chain combines TRBV7-2 with TRBJ1-5; D gene unclear. The germline CDR1 and CDR2 sequences are SGHTA and FQGNSA. V lost 2 bases and J lost 2, with 19 bases in between. The CDR3 covers 18 residues. CDR3 loop: CASSLNPHEGGGNQPQHF. CDR3 in DNA: TGTGCCAGCAGCTTAAACCCTCACGAGGGAGGCGGCAATCAGCCCCAGCATTTT.

This clonotype has ten or more counts. This sequence joins TRBV3-1 and TRBJ2-3; D not certain. V dropped 1 base and J dropped 4 bases, with 6 bases sitting between them. CDR1 and CDR2 from the germline V gene are LGHDT and YNNKEL (reference sequence). The CDR3 loop spans 13 amino acids. For the CDR3, the DNA is TGTGCCAGCAGCCAAGGTGTCCCAGATACGCAGTATTTT. Translation gives CASSQGVPDTQYF.

In its sample, this clonotype was seen many times. CDR3 nucleotides: TGCAGTGCTAGAGGCACGGGGTCGTACGAGCAGTACTTC. Amino acids: CSARGTGSYEQYF. The gene calls are TRBV20-1 and TRBJ2-7; D might be TRBD2 (5 bases). This CDR3 contains 13 residues. Between the trimmed V and J ends, which lost 1 base and 4 bases, there was a span of 11 bases. Germline CDR1 and CDR2: DFQATT and SNEGSKA (reference sequence).

This clonotype was observed at least ten times. The chain recombines TRBV4-1 with TRBJ2-5; 11 bases align to TRBD1. V shed 1 base, J shed 5 bases, and the junction held 6 bases outside the gene matches. This CDR3 region has 16 residues. Germline V lookup: CDR1 MGHRA, CDR2 YSYEKL. The CDR3, as DNA: TGCGCCAGCAGCCAAGTGTGGACAGGGGGCCGGGAGACCCAGTACTTC. This codes for CASSQVWTGGRETQYF.

This clonotype was detected many times. The chain is built from TRBV6-5 and TRBJ2-1; D is perhaps TRBD2 (6 bases). This CDR3 spans 13 amino acids. In germline, CDR1 is MNHEY, CDR2 SVGAGI. The V end was cut by 6 bases, the J end by 4 bases, with 10 bases between. The CDR3 DNA sequence: TGTGCCAGCAGCCTGGGACTTTACAATGAGCAGTTCTTC. This encodes CASSLGLYNEQFF.

This chain uses TRBV25-1 with TRBJ2-5, with 9 bases matching TRBD1. The CDR3 runs to 15 residues. V was pared by 2 bases and J by 7 bases, with 8 bases of the junction left unmatched. Germline loops: CDR1 MGHDK, CDR2 SYGVNS. This chain's CDR3 is CASSETGGPARTQYF. CDR3 bases: TGTGCCAGCAGTGAAACAGGGGGCCCGGCAAGGACCCAGTACTTC.

This clonotype was counted only a few times. The chain employs TRBV19 and TRBJ2-6, with 10 nucleotides matching TRBD1. With V trimmed by 7 bases and J by 1 base, 10 bases remained unmatched. CDR3 length: 18 residues. Germline V lookup: CDR1 LNHDA, CDR2 SQIVND (reference sequence). CDR3 nucleotide sequence: TGTGCCAGTACTCCTTATGGGGACAGGGGTTCTGGGGCCAACGTCCTGACTTTC. Encoded protein: CASTPYGDRGSGANVLTF.

This clonotype was seen more than once but under ten times. V is TRBV29-1 and J is TRBJ1-2; maybe TRBD1 (6 bases). Germline assignment: CDR1 SQVTM and CDR2 ANQGSEA. The CDR3 consists of 13 residues. V shed 7 bases and J shed 2 bases, with 14 bases lying between them. Here the CDR3 reads CSAGTRMNYGYTF. The CDR3 nucleotides read TGCAGCGCCGGGACAAGGATGAACTATGGCTACACCTTC. Full variable domain (remainder filled in from reference TRBV29-1 and TRBJ1-2): SAVISQKPSRDICQRGTSLTIQCQVDSQVTMMFWYRQQPGQSLTLIATANQGSEATYESGFVIDKFPISRPNLTFSTLTVSNMSPEDSSIYLCSAGTRMNYGYTFGSGTRLTVV.

By proportion, this clonotype is medium-sized. The CDR3 spells CASSLAYEQYF. The CDR3, as DNA: TGTGCCAGCAGCTTGGCCTACGAGCAGTACTTC. V is TRBV5-5 and J is TRBJ2-7; D is undetermined. Germline values: CDR1 SGHKS, CDR2 YYEKEE (reference sequence). The CDR3 is 11 amino acids. Trimming removed 0 bases from V and 2 bases from J, with 0 bases in between.

Note on this clonotype: A clone one base away is much larger, so this may be a read error. This rearrangement joins TRBV2 to TRBJ1-3, with D unresolved. Germline CDR1 SNHLY, CDR2 FYNNEI. V lost 6 bases and J lost 0, with 9 bases in between. The CDR3 is 14 amino acids. The CDR3 DNA reads TGTGCCAGCAGAGGAGCTGGCTCTGGAAACACCATATATTTT. This sequence encodes CASRGAGSGNTIYF.

This clonotype was counted many times. CDR3 nucleotides: TGCGCCAGCAGCCGCGGTTTGGAGCGGGGGGGTGGGAATGAGCAGTTCTTC. It translates to CASSRGLERGGGNEQFF. The chain uses TRBV4-1 and TRBJ2-1; 10 bases match TRBD2. J lost 7 bases, V lost 4 bases, and 13 bases had no gene match. There are 17 residues in the CDR3. The V gene's germline CDR1 is MGHRA and CDR2 YSYEKL.

This clonotype was observed a handful of times. This chain links TRBV13 with TRBJ2-2; TRBD2 might be the D (6 bases). The CDR3 runs to 18 residues. V was pared by 0 bases and J by 4 bases, with 18 bases between. Germline V gene data show CDR1 as PRHDT and CDR2 as FYEKMQ (reference sequence). The CDR3 DNA reads as TGTGCCAGCAGCTTAGGTTTATCCCCCCTTAGCGGCACCGGGGAGCTGTTTTTT. It specifies CASSLGLSPLSGTGELFF.

This clonotype was detected ten times or more. The chain has TRBV19 and TRBJ2-7, with 8 bases matching TRBD2. Germline-derived CDR1 and CDR2 are LNHDA and SQIVND (reference sequence). There are 13 residues in the CDR3. After removal of 6 bases from V and 5 bases from J, the junction contained 6 bases not matched to a gene. The CDR3 nucleotides are TGTGCCAGTAGGCGGGGGGCGCAGGACGAGCAGTACTTC. Translation gives CASRRGAQDEQYF.

This clonotype was picked up one time. V gene TRBV4-2 combines with J gene TRBJ1-1; D possibly corresponds to TRBD1 (5 bases). Germline CDR1 LGHNA, CDR2 YNFKEQ. The CDR3 consists of 12 residues. Trimming removed 2 bases at V and 5 bases at J, with 6 bases between. CDR3: CASSQRGTEAFF. DNA of the CDR3: TGTGCCAGCAGCCAAAGGGGTACTGAAGCTTTCTTT.

This clonotype was seen at least ten times. J is TRBJ2-2 and V is TRBV6-5; D gene uncertain. The CDR3 has 13 residues. CDR1 and CDR2 from the germline V gene are MNHEY and SVGAGI. The germline V and J ends were trimmed by 0 bases and 6 bases, with 5 bases remaining between them. The CDR3 coding sequence is TGTGCCAGCAGTTACTCGCGGTCCGGGGAGCTGTTTTTT. Its protein product is CASSYSRSGELFF.

This clonotype was found many times. V gene TRBV27 combines with J gene TRBJ2-3; D is perhaps TRBD2 (5 bases). Germline CDR1 and CDR2: MNHEY and SMNVEV (reference sequence). This CDR3 is 15 amino acids long. V lost 6 bases and J lost 3, with 16 bases in between. The CDR3 coding sequence is TGTGCCAGCAGCCCGAGGGCCGCTGGGACAGATACGCAGTATTTT. Amino acid sequence: CASSPRAAGTDTQYF.

The table lists this clonotype with many counts. The chain has TRBV9 and TRBJ2-3; no firm D call. Germline V gene sequence: CDR1 SGDLS, CDR2 YYNGEE. Trimming shortened V by 0 bases and J by 2 bases, and 4 bases separated the two germline ends. The CDR3 runs 13 residues. CDR3: CASSVVATDTQYF. In nucleotides, the CDR3 is TGTGCCAGCAGCGTAGTAGCCACAGATACGCAGTATTTT. Drawing the rest from reference TRBV9 and TRBJ2-3, the complete variable domain is DSGVTQTPKHLITATGQRVTLRCSPRSGDLSVYWYQQSLDQGLQFLIQYYNGEERAKGNILERFSAQQFPDLHSELNLSSLELGDSALYFCASSVVATDTQYFGPGTRLTVL.

This clonotype was recorded many times. The chain joins TRBV5-5 to TRBJ1-3; D possibly corresponds to TRBD1 (6 bases). Trimming pared 4 bases from V and 8 bases from J, leaving 28 bases between. CDR3 size: 18 residues. CDR1 SGHKS and CDR2 YYEKEE come from the germline V gene (reference sequence). The DNA for the CDR3 is TGTGCCAGCAGCCAAATATTCCTCGGGACACATCAGGGGTACACCATATATTTT. Its translation is CASSQIFLGTHQGYTIYF. The whole variable domain, filled in from reference TRBV5-5 and TRBJ1-3, reads DAGVTQSPTHLIKTRGQQVTLRCSPISGHKSVSWYQQVLGQGPQFIFQYYEKEERGRGNFPDRFSARQFPNYSSELNVNALLLGDSALYLCASSQIFLGTHQGYTIYFGEGSWLTVV.

The chain links TRBV5-6 to TRBJ2-2, with 8 bases lining up with TRBD1. CDR3 size: 16 residues. The V gene end was trimmed by 0 bases and the J gene end by 5 bases; junction bases not matched to a gene: 6. The germline V gene has CDR1 SGHDT and CDR2 YYEEEE. The CDR3 sequence is CASSLAPTGETGELFF. The CDR3 coding sequence is TGTGCCAGCAGCTTGGCCCCGACAGGGGAGACCGGGGAGCTGTTTTTT.

The sample holds many counts of this clonotype. The CDR3 sequence is CSASRAGNQPQHF. The CDR3 region has the DNA TGCAGTGCTAGCCGAGCGGGGAATCAGCCCCAGCATTTT. The chain uses TRBV20-1 and TRBJ1-5, with D hard to call. The germline V gene has CDR1 DFQATT and CDR2 SNEGSKA (reference sequence). The V and J ends lost 3 bases and 4 bases respectively, with 10 bases between them. This CDR3 region has 13 residues.